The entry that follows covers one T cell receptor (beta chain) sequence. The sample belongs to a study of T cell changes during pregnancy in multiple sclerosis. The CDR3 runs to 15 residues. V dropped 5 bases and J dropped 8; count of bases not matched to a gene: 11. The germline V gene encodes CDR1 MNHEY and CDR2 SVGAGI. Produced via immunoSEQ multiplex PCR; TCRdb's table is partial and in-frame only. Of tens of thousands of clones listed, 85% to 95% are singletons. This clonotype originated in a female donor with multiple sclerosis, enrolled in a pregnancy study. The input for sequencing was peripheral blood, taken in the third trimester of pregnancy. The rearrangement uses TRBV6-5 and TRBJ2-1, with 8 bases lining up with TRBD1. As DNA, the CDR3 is TGTGCCAGCAGTCATACGCGGACAGGGAGCGATGAGCAGTTCTTC. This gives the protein CASSHTRTGSDEQFF.